This TCR beta chain was captured by sequencing in a study of blood T cell repertoires in COVID-19. The wider study: Some COVID-19 samples were acute and others convalescent; all came from the United States, Italy and Spain.

As processed by the authors: Cell counts per sample came from amplifying reference gene primers. Here immunoSEQ multiplex PCR was the method, and the copy in TCRdb shows in-frame clones only, minus some. That table furnishes V, J and clone size, whereas the DNA furnished D and trimming. The sample contains 200,000 to 250,000 clones, around 80% of which appear only once. This CDR3 is built from 12 residues. Germline CDR1 and CDR2: PRHDT and FYEKMQ (reference sequence). Deletions cut 1 base from V and 7 bases from J, with 8 bases between. The V call is TRBV13, the J call TRBJ2-7; weak D call: TRBD2 (6 bases). The clonotype originates from a woman in her thirties or forties who had recovered from COVID-19. The sequencing sample was made of peripheral blood. The CDR3 region has the DNA TGTGCCAGCAGCTTAGTGGGGGGTGAGCAGTACTTC. Encoded protein: CASSLVGGEQYF. Based on the CDR3 plus reference TRBV13 and TRBJ2-7, the full variable domain is AAGVIQSPRHLIKEKRETATLKCYPIPRHDTVYWYQQGPGQDPQFLISFYEKMQSDKGSIPDRFSAQQFSDYHSELNMSSLELGDSALYFCASSLVGGEQYFGPGTRLTVT.